A single TCR beta chain is shown here with its context. Its antigen is as yet unknown. The germline V gene has CDR1 SGHRS and CDR2 YFSETQ. CDR3 length: 15 amino acids. Trimming cost V 0 bases and J 4 bases; bases outside gene matches: 4. The data were obtained in a study of post-analysis software for immune sequencing data. Study-level information: Several disease courses (relapsing-remitting, secondary progressive and progressive-relapsing) of multiple sclerosis were included.

Broader study findings: Multiple sclerosis was associated with a significant reduction in normalized Chao1 diversity relative to controls. Elevated frequency relative to controls characterized 4 or 5 TRBV segments in patients, TRBV5-6, TRBV5-1 and TRBV20-1 among them.

Each TCR beta cDNA library carried unique molecular identifiers. One entry per CDR3 protein, called by TCRdb with MiXCR from the PCR reads. The profile covers 750,000 to 950,000 distinct CDR3 sequences, with under 70% appearing a single time and approximately 4.3% taken by the ten largest. This TCR came from a girl aged 10-17 years with multiple sclerosis. The chain couples TRBV5-1 to TRBJ1-1, with 9 bases aligning to TRBD1. The source material was blood. DNA of the CDR3: TGCGCCAGCAGCTTGGCCGGGACAGGGACCACTGAAGCTTTCTTT. It is translated as CASSLAGTGTTEAFF.